This TCR beta chain was sequenced for a study of blood T cell repertoires in COVID-19. Study information: Specimens from acute and convalescent COVID-19 originated in the United States, Italy and Spain. The analysed material was cDNA or gDNA that came from T cells, B-cell-depleted T cells, or PBMCs.

In the original workflow: Scientists estimated how many nucleated cells there were by amplifying reference gene primers. Data came from immunoSEQ multiplex PCR; TCRdb stores just in-frame clones and leaves some out. For V, J and clone size, that table is used; D and trimming come from the DNA. The data hold 110,000 to 150,000 clones, with over 75% observed a single time. V was trimmed by 6 bases and J by 8 bases, leaving 22 bases between them. The V gene's germline CDR1 is LNHDA and CDR2 SQIVND (reference sequence). The CDR3 loop spans 16 amino acids. The genes are TRBV19 and TRBJ1-4; the D gene is possibly TRBD1 (6 bases). This TCR was sampled from a human donor in a cohort sampled during active COVID-19. Sequenced: peripheral blood. This chain's CDR3 is CASRRGGWDGKEKLFF. The CDR3 coding sequence is TGTGCCAGTAGGAGGGGGGGTTGGGATGGCAAGGAAAAACTGTTTTTT.